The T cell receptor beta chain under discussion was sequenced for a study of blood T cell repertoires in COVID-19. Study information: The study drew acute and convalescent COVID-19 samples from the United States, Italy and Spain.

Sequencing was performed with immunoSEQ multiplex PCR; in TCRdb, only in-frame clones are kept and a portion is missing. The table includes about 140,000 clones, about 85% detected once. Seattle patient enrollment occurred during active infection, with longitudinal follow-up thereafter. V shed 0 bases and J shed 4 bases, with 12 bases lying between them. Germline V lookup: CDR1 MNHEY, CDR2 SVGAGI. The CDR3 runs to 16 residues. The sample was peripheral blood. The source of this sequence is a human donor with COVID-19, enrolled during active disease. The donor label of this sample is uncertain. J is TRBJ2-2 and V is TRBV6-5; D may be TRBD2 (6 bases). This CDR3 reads CASSYSRDLLTGELFF. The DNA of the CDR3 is TGTGCCAGCAGTTACTCGCGGGACCTCCTCACCGGGGAGCTGTTTTTT.